These 27 T cell receptor beta chains share one sample of origin, sequenced in a study of Ad26.COV2.S vaccination and SARS-CoV-2 variants. Treatment denoted: around 19 received Ad26.COV2.S at low or high dose, single or two shots; about 5 received placebo; per-sample allocation not given. Sampling took place 63 days after the first vaccine or placebo injection. Data came from immunoSEQ multiplex PCR; TCRdb stores just in-frame clones and leaves some out. This table has 430,000 or so clones, more than 80% appearing once. Material: peripheral blood, obtained in a trial of Ad26.COV2.S vaccine versus placebo. These receptors originate from a person aged 18-60 years who received the Ad26.COV2.S COVID-19 vaccine or a placebo.

The rearrangement links TRBV7-2 to TRBJ2-1; D is ambiguous. CDR3 length: 13 amino acids. The V end was cut by 3 bases, the J end by 8 bases, with 11 bases between. Germline V gives CDR1 SGHTA, CDR2 FQGNSA. The CDR3 DNA sequence: TGTGCCAGCAGCTTCTCCCCGTTGGATGAGCAGTTCTTC. Its protein product is CASSFSPLDEQFF.

The chain links TRBV2 to TRBJ2-1; TRBD2 aligns across 11 bases. Looked up from germline, CDR1 is SNHLY and CDR2 is FYNNEI. Losses at the gene ends were 8 bases for V and 6 bases for J; bases not matched to a gene: 9. The CDR3 has 15 residues. This CDR3 is CASPTTLAGVNEQFF. CDR3 bases: TGTGCCAGCCCAACCACACTAGCGGGAGTCAATGAGCAGTTCTTC.

This clone was seen only a few times. The V gene is TRBV7-8, the J gene TRBJ1-2; D not certain. Trimming cost V 3 bases and J 4 bases, with 12 bases left between them. CDR3 length equals 14 residues. CDR1 is SGHVS, CDR2 FQNEAQ, per germline. CDR3 sequence (DNA): TGTGCCAGCAGCTTCTCTCCCGGAGCCTATGGCTACACCTTC. It translates to CASSFSPGAYGYTF.

V is TRBV9 and J is TRBJ2-3, with D tentatively TRBD2 (6 bases). The CDR3 has 13 amino acids. Germline lookup yields CDR1 SGDLS and CDR2 YYNGEE. V was pared by 5 bases and J by 2 bases, with 9 bases between. The CDR3: CASSSGATDTQYF. The CDR3 bases are TGTGCCAGCAGTAGCGGTGCCACAGATACGCAGTATTTT.

V is TRBV6-6 and J is TRBJ2-2, with TRBD1 as a possible D gene (6 bases). Germline V lookup: CDR1 MNHNY, CDR2 SVGAGI (reference sequence). The CDR3 consists of 16 residues. Trimming took off 7 bases at V and 3 bases at J, with 18 bases between the two ends. The CDR3 loop is CASTEEGRGYTGELFF. The CDR3 nucleotides are TGTGCCAGCACAGAGGAAGGAAGGGGGTACACCGGGGAGCTGTTTTTT.

This clone was recorded a few times. The gene calls are TRBV28 and TRBJ1-5; the D gene is possibly TRBD1 (6 bases). Germline V gene sequence: CDR1 MDHEN, CDR2 SYDVKM. V was pared by 5 bases and J by 6 bases, with 11 bases between. CDR3 length: 13 residues. The CDR3 loop reads CASSQGLSQPQHF. The DNA of the CDR3 is TGTGCCAGCAGTCAGGGGCTAAGTCAGCCCCAGCATTTT.

This chain uses TRBV28 with TRBJ1-4, with D hard to call. The germline V and J ends were trimmed by 6 bases and 14 bases, with 13 bases remaining between them. This CDR3 has 11 amino acids. CDR1 and CDR2 from the germline V gene are MDHEN and SYDVKM. For the CDR3, the DNA is TGTGCCAGCAGCACCCGTTTTCTTCTGTTTTTT. Translation gives CASSTRFLLFF.

This chain joins TRBV9 and TRBJ2-7; TRBD1 matches 7 bases. Germline V gene lookup returns CDR1 SGDLS and CDR2 YYNGEE. The junction had 6 bases not matched to a gene; V was cut back by 3 bases and J by 3 bases. The CDR3 totals 14 residues. The CDR3 spells CASSEGAGDYEQYF. In nucleotides, the CDR3 is TGTGCCAGCAGCGAGGGGGCAGGGGACTACGAGCAGTACTTC.

A note on this clone: Other DNA sequences within the sample encode an identical CDR3. J is TRBJ1-1 and V is TRBV28; the D is unclear. Germline CDR1 is MDHEN and CDR2 is SYDVKM. Trimming pared 1 base from V and 0 bases from J, leaving 0 bases between. The CDR3 is 12 amino acids. The CDR3 is CASSLLNTEAFF. The CDR3 nucleotides read TGTGCCAGCAGTTTATTGAACACTGAAGCTTTCTTT.

The CDR3: CASSLTSEGFYGYTF. CDR3 in DNA: TGTGCCAGCAGCTTAACGTCGGAGGGCTTCTATGGCTACACCTTC. This rearrangement joins TRBV7-6 to TRBJ1-2; no definite D call. There are 15 residues in the CDR3. Germline V CDR1 and CDR2: SGHVS, FNYEAQ. Trimming stripped 2 bases from V and 4 bases from J, with 14 bases between.

The chain employs TRBV5-6 and TRBJ2-1; the match to TRBD2 covers 10 bases. Germline V gives CDR1 SGHDT, CDR2 YYEEEE. V lost 4 bases and J lost 7; bases outside the gene matches: 8. CDR3 length equals 15 residues. This chain's CDR3 is CASSTGLAEANEQFF. CDR3 sequence (DNA): TGTGCCAGCAGCACTGGACTAGCGGAGGCAAATGAGCAGTTCTTC.

The chain links TRBV18 to TRBJ1-1, with 12 nucleotides matching TRBD1. CDR3 length: 15 amino acids. V dropped 4 bases and J dropped 5; count of bases not matched to a gene: 5. CDR1 is KGHSH, CDR2 LQKENI, per germline. This CDR3 is CASSQGQGAYTEAFF. The CDR3 nucleotides read TGTGCCAGCTCACAGGGACAGGGGGCATATACTGAAGCTTTCTTT.

The rearrangement links TRBV6-5 to TRBJ1-4; TRBD1 agrees at 8 bases. Germline V gene sequence: CDR1 MNHEY, CDR2 SVGAGI. V gave up 6 bases and J gave up 5 bases; unmatched junction bases: 8. CDR3 length equals 15 residues. The DNA of the CDR3 is TGTGCCAGCAGATTCCGGGACAGGAGAAATGAAAAACTGTTTTTT. It specifies CASRFRDRRNEKLFF.

The chain joins TRBV30 to TRBJ2-5; 10 bases match TRBD2. This CDR3 is built from 15 residues. Germline assignment: CDR1 GTSNPN and CDR2 SVGIG (reference sequence). V was clipped by 0 bases and J by 4 bases; unmatched bases: 5. The CDR3 DNA sequence: TGTGCCTGGAGTGTAGGGCTAGCGGGAGTAGAGACCCAGTACTTC. Protein: CAWSVGLAGVETQYF.

This clone was observed once. This chain joins TRBV15 and TRBJ1-5; D not certain. Germline CDR1 LNHNV, CDR2 YYDKDF (reference sequence). This CDR3 spans 15 amino acids. The ends were cut back, 1 base at V and 0 bases at J, with 7 bases in the middle. The CDR3 is CATSRVRYSNQPQHF. In DNA form, the CDR3 reads TGTGCCACCAGCAGAGTCCGTTATAGCAATCAGCCCCAGCATTTT.

The chain links TRBV6-5 to TRBJ2-1, with a tentative D call TRBD2 (5 bases). V lost 7 bases to trimming and J lost 7 bases, with 14 bases between them. Looked up from germline, CDR1 is MNHEY and CDR2 is SVGAGI. The length of the CDR3 is 13 residues. CDR3 coding DNA: TGTGCCAGCACCTTTTACCCGGGGAATGAGCAGTTCTTC. Amino acids: CASTFYPGNEQFF.

The chain joins TRBV9 to TRBJ2-5; 15 nucleotides match TRBD2. Germline V gene sequence: CDR1 SGDLS, CDR2 YYNGEE. Trimming removed 3 bases from V and 5 bases from J; junction bases left unmatched: 2. The CDR3 sequence is 15 residues long. DNA of the CDR3: TGTGCCAGCAGCGGAGGGACTAGCGGGAGGGAGACCCAGTACTTC. Its protein is CASSGGTSGRETQYF.

DNA of the CDR3: TGTGCCAGCAGCTCTAATTTTTTACCGAGCTCCTACAATGAGCAGTTCTTC. It is translated as CASSSNFLPSSYNEQFF. The J gene is TRBJ2-1, the V gene TRBV7-6; D not resolved. Trimming pared 4 bases from V and 0 bases from J, leaving 16 bases between. Germline V gene lookup returns CDR1 SGHVS and CDR2 FNYEAQ. This CDR3 spans 17 amino acids.

The chain employs TRBV5-1 and TRBJ2-7, with 8 bases that match TRBD1. The V gene end was trimmed by 2 bases and the J gene end by 3 bases; junction bases not matched to a gene: 7. Germline V gene lookup returns CDR1 SGHRS and CDR2 YFSETQ. The CDR3 has 15 residues. The CDR3 DNA reads TGCGCCAGCAGCTTAGCCGGGACAGGACTCTACGAGCAGTACTTC. This gives the protein CASSLAGTGLYEQYF.

V is TRBV11-2 and J is TRBJ2-5; D assignment may be TRBD1 or TRBD2 (5 bases each). CDR3 length: 15 amino acids. The V and J ends lost 5 bases and 5 bases respectively, with 18 bases between them. Per germline, CDR1 SGHAT and CDR2 FQNNGV. The CDR3 spells CASSPRGDPSETQYF. In DNA, the CDR3 is TGTGCCAGCAGCCCACGGGGCGACCCTTCGGAGACCCAGTACTTC.

This sequence joins TRBV30 and TRBJ2-2, with a possible D match to TRBD2 (6 bases). V lost 5 bases, J lost 0 bases, and 10 bases lay in between. This CDR3 contains 14 residues. In germline, CDR1 is GTSNPN, CDR2 SVGIG (reference sequence). CDR3 sequence (DNA): TGTGCCTGGCGCCGGGACTCGAACACCGGGGAGCTGTTTTTT. This codes for CAWRRDSNTGELFF.

The chain has TRBV7-9 and TRBJ2-7; D gene ambiguous. Germline values: CDR1 SEHNR, CDR2 FQNEAQ (reference sequence). The V end lost 1 base, the J end lost 7 bases, and 8 bases lay between the germline ends. The CDR3 length is 12 residues. In nucleotides, the CDR3 is TGTGCCAGCAGCTTAGAGCCCAGGGAGCAGTACTTC. This gives the protein CASSLEPREQYF.

The chain couples TRBV28 to TRBJ2-5, with D possibly TRBD1 on 5 matching bases. CDR1 is MDHEN, CDR2 SYDVKM, per germline. The CDR3 is 12 residues long. Trimming cost V 3 bases and J 10 bases, with 12 bases left between them. CDR3 sequence reads: CASSFEGVGQYF. In DNA form, the CDR3 reads TGTGCCAGCAGTTTTGAAGGGGTGGGCCAGTACTTC.

The V call is TRBV2, the J call TRBJ2-1, with 8 bases aligning to TRBD2. The CDR3 runs 15 residues. Germline V lookup: CDR1 SNHLY, CDR2 FYNNEI. The junction had 12 bases not matched to a gene; V was cut back by 7 bases and J by 7 bases. The CDR3 DNA is TGTGCCAGCAATAAGGAGCTAACGGGAGGGAATGAGCAGTTCTTC. Its translation: CASNKELTGGNEQFF.

The rearrangement links TRBV27 to TRBJ1-6; weak D call: TRBD1 (5 bases). V lost 6 bases, J lost 6 bases, and 15 bases lay in between. Germline-derived CDR1 and CDR2 are MNHEY and SMNVEV (reference sequence). This CDR3 has 15 amino acids. The CDR3 DNA reads as TGTGCCAGCAGCCCCGGGGACGGCACTAATTCACCCCTCCACTTT. It translates to CASSPGDGTNSPLHF.

Only a few counts were recorded for this clone. The chain employs TRBV7-3 and TRBJ2-7; D assignment may be TRBD1 or TRBD2 (6 bases each). The ends were cut back, 6 bases at V and 1 base at J, with 19 bases in the middle. CDR1 and CDR2 (germline): SGHTA, FQGTGA. This CDR3 has 16 amino acids. CDR3 region: CASSLNSGAGSYEQYF. CDR3 DNA: TGTGCCAGCAGTCTTAATTCAGGGGCGGGATCCTACGAGCAGTACTTC. The full variable domain, with the rest looked up from reference TRBV7-3 and TRBJ2-7, is GAGVSQTPSNKVTEKGKYVELRCDPISGHTALYWYRQSLGQGPEFLIYFQGTGAADDSGLPNDRFFAVRPEGSVSTLKIQRTERGDSAVYLCASSLNSGAGSYEQYFGPGTRLTVT.

The rearrangement links TRBV3-1 (or the pseudogene TRBV3-2) to TRBJ1-2; 7 bases match TRBD1. Per the germline V gene, CDR1 is LGHDT and CDR2 is YNNKEL (reference sequence). The CDR3 has 15 amino acids. V gave up 8 bases and J gave up 0 bases; unmatched junction bases: 9. CDR3 protein: CASQEGTATNYGYTF. The CDR3 coding sequence is TGTGCCAGCCAAGAGGGGACAGCGACTAACTATGGCTACACCTTC.